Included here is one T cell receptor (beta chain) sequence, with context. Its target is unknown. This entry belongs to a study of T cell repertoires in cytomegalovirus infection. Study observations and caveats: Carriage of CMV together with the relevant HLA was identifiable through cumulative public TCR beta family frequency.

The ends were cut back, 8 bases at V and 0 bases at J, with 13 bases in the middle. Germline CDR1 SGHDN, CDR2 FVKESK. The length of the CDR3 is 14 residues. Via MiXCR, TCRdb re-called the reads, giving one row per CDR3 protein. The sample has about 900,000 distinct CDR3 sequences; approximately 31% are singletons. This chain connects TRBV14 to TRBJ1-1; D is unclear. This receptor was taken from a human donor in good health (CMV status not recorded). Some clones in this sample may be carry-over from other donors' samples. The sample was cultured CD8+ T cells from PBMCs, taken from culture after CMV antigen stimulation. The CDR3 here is CASAGSLMNTEAFF. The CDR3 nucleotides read TGTGCCAGCGCAGGCAGCTTGATGAACACTGAAGCTTTCTTT.